The clone carrying this T cell receptor (beta chain) was found once. The data were obtained in a study of shared clonotypes between healthy human individuals. Every contributor of samples was a Caucasian grown-up residing in Nashville, Tennessee. Trimming pared 4 bases from V and 1 base from J, leaving 20 bases between. This CDR3 is 17 amino acids long. Germline V CDR1 and CDR2: MGHDK, SYGVNS. Sequencing was performed with immunoSEQ multiplex PCR; in TCRdb, only in-frame clones are kept and a portion is missing. The sample includes about 660,000 clones, roughly 70% of them seen just once. The TCR comes from a woman aged 30 to 39 in good health. Sequenced: memory CD4+ T cells sorted from blood. Noted subset: CD45RA-negative fraction. The V and J genes are TRBV25-1 and TRBJ2-7, with D tentatively TRBD1 (5 bases). The CDR3 nucleotides are TGTGCCAGCAGTGGCCTGGGTTCGACAGTTAATTCCTACGAGCAGTACTTC. Protein: CASSGLGSTVNSYEQYF.